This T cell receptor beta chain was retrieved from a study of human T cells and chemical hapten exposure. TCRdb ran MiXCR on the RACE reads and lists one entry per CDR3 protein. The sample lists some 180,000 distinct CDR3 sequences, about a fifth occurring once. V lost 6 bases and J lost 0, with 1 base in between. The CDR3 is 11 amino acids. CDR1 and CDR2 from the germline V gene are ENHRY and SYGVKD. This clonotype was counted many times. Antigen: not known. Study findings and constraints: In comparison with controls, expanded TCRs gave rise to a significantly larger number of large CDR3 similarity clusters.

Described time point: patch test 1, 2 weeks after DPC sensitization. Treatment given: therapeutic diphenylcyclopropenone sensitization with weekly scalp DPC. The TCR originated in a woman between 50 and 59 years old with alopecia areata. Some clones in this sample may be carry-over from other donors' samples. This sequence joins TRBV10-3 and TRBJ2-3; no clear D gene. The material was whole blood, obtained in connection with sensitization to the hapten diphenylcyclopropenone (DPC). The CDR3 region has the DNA TGTGCCATCAGCAGCACAGATACGCAGTATTTT. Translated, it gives CAISSTDTQYF.